The clone carrying this T cell receptor beta chain was seen only a few times. No antigen is known for it. This sample stems from a study of blood T cells in healthy people across ages. Study outcomes and limitations: Among long-lived donors, naive CD4+ cells were more numerous and diversity higher than in aged donors.

The CDR3 has 17 residues. V lost 0 bases and J lost 3; bases outside the gene matches: 10. Germline CDR1 is LGHNA and CDR2 is YSLEER. It was with a sample-barcoded 5' primer and a J-beta primer mix that a second PCR of about 6 to 12 cycles was run. Each sample yielded at least 2.5 million CDR3-containing paired-end reads. TCRdb analysed the 5' RACE reads with MiXCR anew, one entry per CDR3 protein. The sample lists 550,000 to 700,000 distinct CDR3 sequences, approximately 25% seen once, with approximately 17% in the top ten. Roughly 9.2 milliliters was the volume of peripheral blood drawn from each donor. A minimum of 6 million PBMCs was isolated per sample.

Sequenced material: blood. The sequence was collected from a woman in her sixties or seventies in good health. This rearrangement joins TRBV4-3 to TRBJ2-7, with 8 bases aligning to TRBD1. CDR3 coding DNA: TGCGCCAGCAGCCAAGATTTGCTCGGACAGGGTATCTACGAGCAGTACTTC. The encoded protein is CASSQDLLGQGIYEQYF.